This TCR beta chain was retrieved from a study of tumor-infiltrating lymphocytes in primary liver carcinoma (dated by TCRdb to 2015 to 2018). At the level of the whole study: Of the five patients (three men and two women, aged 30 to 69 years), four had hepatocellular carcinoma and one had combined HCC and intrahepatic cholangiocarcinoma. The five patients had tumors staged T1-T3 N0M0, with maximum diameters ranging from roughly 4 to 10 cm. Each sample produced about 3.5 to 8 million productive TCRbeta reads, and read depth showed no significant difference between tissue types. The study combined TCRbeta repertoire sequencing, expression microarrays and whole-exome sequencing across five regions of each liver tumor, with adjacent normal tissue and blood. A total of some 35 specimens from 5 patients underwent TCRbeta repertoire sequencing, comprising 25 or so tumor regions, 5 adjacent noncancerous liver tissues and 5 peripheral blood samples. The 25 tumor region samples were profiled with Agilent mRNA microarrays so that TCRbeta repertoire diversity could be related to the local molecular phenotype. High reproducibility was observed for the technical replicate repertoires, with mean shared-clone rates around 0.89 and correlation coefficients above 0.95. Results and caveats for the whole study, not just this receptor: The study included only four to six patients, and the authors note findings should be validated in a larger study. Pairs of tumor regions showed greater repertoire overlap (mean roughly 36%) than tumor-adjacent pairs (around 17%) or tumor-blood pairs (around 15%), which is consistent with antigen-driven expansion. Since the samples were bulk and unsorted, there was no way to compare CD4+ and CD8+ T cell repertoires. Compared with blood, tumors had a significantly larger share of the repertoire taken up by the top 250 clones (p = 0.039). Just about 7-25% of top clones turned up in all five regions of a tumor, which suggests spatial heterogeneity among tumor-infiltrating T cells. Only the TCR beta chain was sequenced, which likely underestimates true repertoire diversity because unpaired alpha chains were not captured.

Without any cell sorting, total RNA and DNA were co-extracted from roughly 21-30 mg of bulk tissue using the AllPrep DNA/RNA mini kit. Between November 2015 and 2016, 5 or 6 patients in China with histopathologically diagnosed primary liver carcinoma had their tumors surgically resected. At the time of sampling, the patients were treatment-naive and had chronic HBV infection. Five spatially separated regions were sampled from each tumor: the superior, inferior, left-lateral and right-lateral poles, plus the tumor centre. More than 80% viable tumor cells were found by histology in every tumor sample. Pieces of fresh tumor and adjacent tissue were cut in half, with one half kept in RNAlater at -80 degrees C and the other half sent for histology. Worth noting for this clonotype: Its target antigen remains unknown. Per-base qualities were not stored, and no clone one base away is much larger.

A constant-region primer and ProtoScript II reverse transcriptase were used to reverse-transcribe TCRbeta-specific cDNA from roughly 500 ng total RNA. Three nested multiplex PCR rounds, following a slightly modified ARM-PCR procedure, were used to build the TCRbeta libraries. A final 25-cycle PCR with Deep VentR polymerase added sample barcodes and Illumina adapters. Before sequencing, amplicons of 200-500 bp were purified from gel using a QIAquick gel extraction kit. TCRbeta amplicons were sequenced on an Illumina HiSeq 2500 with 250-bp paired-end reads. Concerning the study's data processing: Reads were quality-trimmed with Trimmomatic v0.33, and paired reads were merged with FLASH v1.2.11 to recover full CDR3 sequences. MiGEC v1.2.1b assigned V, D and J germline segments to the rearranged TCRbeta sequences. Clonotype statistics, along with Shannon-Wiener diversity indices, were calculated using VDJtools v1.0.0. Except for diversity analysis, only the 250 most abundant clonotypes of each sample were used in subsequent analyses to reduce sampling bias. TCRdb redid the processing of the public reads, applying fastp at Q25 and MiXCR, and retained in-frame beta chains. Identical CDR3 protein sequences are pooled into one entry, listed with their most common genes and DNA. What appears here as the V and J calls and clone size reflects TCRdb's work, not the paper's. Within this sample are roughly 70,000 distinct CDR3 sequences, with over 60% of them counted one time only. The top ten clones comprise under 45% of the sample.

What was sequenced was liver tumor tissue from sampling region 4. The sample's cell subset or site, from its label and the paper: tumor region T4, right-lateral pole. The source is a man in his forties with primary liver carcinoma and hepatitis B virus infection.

The sequence in DNA is TGTGCCAGCAGAAAAGGGGGAATGATCCAAGAGACCCAGTACTTC. Its protein is CASRKGGMIQETQYF. This sequence uses TRBV5-8 and TRBJ2-5; the best D guess is TRBD1, with 6 bases matching. Trimming takes 5 bases from V and 1 base from J, and the germline ends sit 15 bases apart. Looking up the germline V gene yields CDR1 SGHTS and CDR2 YDEGEE. Inclusive of the bounding cysteine and phenylalanine, the CDR3 is 15 residues long. Of all the DNA, just the CDR3 is kept, 45 bases in frame from base 1. This CDR3, with the reference TRBV5-8 and TRBJ2-5 proteins standing in past its ends, gives the full variable domain EAGVTQSPTHLIKTRGQQATLRCSPISGHTSVYWYQQALGLGLQFLLWYDEGEERNRGNFPPRFSGRQFPNYSSELNVNALELEDSALYLCASRKGGMIQETQYFGPGTRLLVL.